Listed below are T cell receptor beta chains from one sample, sequenced in a study of shared clonotypes between healthy human individuals. Measured with immunoSEQ multiplex PCR; TCRdb has only the in-frame clones, and not every one. This sample carries approximately 1.9 million clones, around 93% of them seen once, and the ten largest clones take over 1.5%. The sequencing sample was made of naive CD8+ T cells from PBMCs. The source is a man aged 18 to 30 in good health. Some clones in this sample may be carry-over from other donors' samples. Both conserved end residues are part of each CDR3. A D gene is named only where the DNA matches it firmly. Part of the rows lack a size; the others show once, few, many or a class for expanded clones.

d_gene	abundance	len	v_gene	j_gene	CDR3nt	CDR3aa
-	-	12	TRBV10-3	TRBJ1-1	TGTGCCATCAGTGAGACAGGGACTGAAGCTTTCTTT	CAISETGTEAFF
-	-	13	TRBV7-9	TRBJ2-7	TGTGCCAGCAGCTTAGCCCTAACCTACGAGCAGTACTTC	CASSLALTYEQYF
-	-	10	TRBV10-3	TRBJ1-2	TGTGCCATCAGTGACGGTGGCTACACCTTC	CAISDGGYTF
-	-	12	TRBV27	TRBJ2-7	TGTGCCAGCATTGGGAGCTCCTACGAGCAGTACTTC	CASIGSSYEQYF
-	-	14	TRBV7-9	TRBJ1-2	TGTGCCAGCAGCCTGAATGGTATCTGGGATGGCTACACCTTC	CASSLNGIWDGYTF
TRBD1	-	15	TRBV5-6	TRBJ2-7	TGTGCCAGCAGCGCTATCGAGGGACAGGGTTACGAGCAGTACTTC	CASSAIEGQGYEQYF
-	once	15	TRBV9	TRBJ2-7	TGTGCCAGCAGCCCAGGACGGCTGAGCTCCTACGAGCAGTACTTC	CASSPGRLSSYEQYF
-	-	17	TRBV5-5	TRBJ1-2	TGTGCCAGCAGCTTGGAAAGGGAGAGCACCCACTGGGGTGGCTACACCTTC	CASSLERESTHWGGYTF
-	-	15	TRBV27	TRBJ2-4	TGTGCCAGCAGTCCAACACAGGCCTCCCCGGGCATTCAGTACTTC	CASSPTQASPGIQYF
-	-	17	TRBV15	TRBJ1-1	TGTGCCACCAGCAGAGATCGCAGGGAGACAGTGAACACTGAAGCTTTCTTT	CATSRDRRETVNTEAFF
TRBD2	-	13	TRBV2	TRBJ2-7	TGTGCCAGCAAGGGACTAAACTCCTACGAGCAGTACTTC	CASKGLNSYEQYF
TRBD1	-	16	TRBV27	TRBJ2-7	TGTGCCAGCAGTTTATCTCCCGGGACAGGGACCTACGAGCAGTACTTC	CASSLSPGTGTYEQYF
-	-	17	TRBV18	TRBJ2-1	TGTGCCAGCTCACCACCGAAGGGTTTCTCTATATACAATGAGCAGTTCTTC	CASSPPKGFSIYNEQFF
TRBD2	-	13	TRBV9	TRBJ2-3	TGTGCCAGCAGCGGACGGACTAGCGGGAGGAAGTATTTT	CASSGRTSGRKYF
-	-	13	TRBV28	TRBJ2-1	TGTGCCAGCAGTTTTTCCCAGGGTGCTGAGCAGTTCTTC	CASSFSQGAEQFF
-	-	14	TRBV28	TRBJ2-7	TGTGCCAGCGGGGTCAAGGTGCTTCCGGACGAGCAGTACTTC	CASGVKVLPDEQYF
-	few	13	TRBV12-5	TRBJ1-1	TGTGCTAGTGGTTCGGACAAAGGAACTGAAGCTTTCTTT	CASGSDKGTEAFF
-	-	16	TRBV7-9	TRBJ2-7	TGTGCCAGCAGCCCGATAGTCCGGGCGGAGGACTACGAGCAGTACTTC	CASSPIVRAEDYEQYF
-	-	14	TRBV19	TRBJ1-1	TGTGCCCTGGGGGGGTTGCGGATGAACACTGAAGCTTTCTTT	CALGGLRMNTEAFF
-	-	14	TRBV6-5	TRBJ2-1	TGTGCCAGCAGCACGGAACCGCGGTGGGATGAGCAGTTCTTC	CASSTEPRWDEQFF